A selection of T cell receptor beta chains follows, all from one sample in a study of T cell responses to AZD1222 COVID-19 vaccine. Profiling relied on immunoSEQ multiplex PCR, and the TCRdb table lists in-frame clones only, not all of them. This sample has 150,000 to 200,000 clones, with around 90% found just once. The source material was peripheral blood, sampled 28 days after the second AZD1222 dose. The source of these receptors is an adult who received the AZD1222 COVID-19 vaccine. Each CDR3 is given with its conserved first and last residue. A D gene is named only where the DNA matches it firmly. The size field is filled for only some rows; it gives once, few, many or a size class.

J: TRBJ2-6; V: TRBV7-9; size: .; D: TRBD2; CDR3: CASSSYAVAGGPGANVLTF; DNA: TGTGCCAGCAGCTCCTACGCCGTAGCGGGGGGGCCTGGGGCCAACGTCCTGACTTTC
J: TRBJ2-5; V: TRBV6-5; size: .; D: .; CDR3: CASSSPPLGYGAQYF; DNA: TGTGCCAGCAGTTCGCCTCCGCTAGGATATGGGGCCCAGTACTTC
J: TRBJ2-3; V: TRBV11-2; size: once; D: TRBD2; CDR3: CASSLGLAGETDTQYF; DNA: TGTGCCAGCAGCTTAGGGCTAGCGGGGGAAACAGATACGCAGTATTTT
J: TRBJ1-2; V: TRBV6-5; size: .; D: .; CDR3: CASSSVGGFGYTF; DNA: TGTGCCAGCAGTTCTGTCGGGGGTTTTGGCTACACCTTC
J: TRBJ1-2; V: TRBV10-1; size: .; D: .; CDR3: CASSEQGGYGYTF; DNA: TGCGCCAGCAGTGAGCAGGGAGGGTATGGCTACACCTTC
J: TRBJ1-5; V: TRBV6-1; size: .; D: .; CDR3: CASSEANRSGQPQHF; DNA: TGTGCCAGCAGTGAAGCGAACAGGTCCGGTCAGCCCCAGCATTTT
J: TRBJ1-6; V: TRBV2; size: .; D: TRBD1; CDR3: CASSVGTANSPLHF; DNA: TGTGCCAGCAGTGTGGGGACAGCAAATTCACCCCTCCACTTT
J: TRBJ2-3; V: TRBV11-3; size: .; D: .; CDR3: CASSFRHGTDTQYF; DNA: TGTGCCAGCAGCTTCCGACACGGGACAGATACGCAGTATTTT
J: TRBJ1-2; V: TRBV6-5; size: .; D: TRBD1; CDR3: CASRSDRDYGYTF; DNA: TGTGCCAGCAGGTCCGACAGGGACTATGGCTACACCTTC
J: TRBJ2-3; V: TRBV24-1; size: .; D: .; CDR3: CATSDFGDTQYF; DNA: TGTGCCACCAGTGATTTCGGGGATACGCAGTATTTT
J: TRBJ2-5; V: TRBV30; size: .; D: .; CDR3: CAWRVAGQRGETQYF; DNA: TGTGCCTGGAGGGTAGCGGGACAGCGAGGGGAGACCCAGTACTTC
J: TRBJ1-2; V: TRBV6-5; size: .; D: .; CDR3: CASSPGRIYGYTF; DNA: TGTGCCAGCAGTCCCGGACGGATCTATGGCTACACCTTC
J: TRBJ2-7; V: TRBV19; size: once; D: .; CDR3: CASRDRISSYEQYF; DNA: TGTGCCAGTAGGGACAGAATAAGCTCCTACGAGCAGTACTTC
J: TRBJ2-1; V: TRBV7-3; size: .; D: TRBD1; CDR3: CASSPQGGQGLNEQFF; DNA: TGTGCCAGCAGCCCCCAAGGGGGACAGGGTTTGAATGAGCAGTTCTTC
J: TRBJ2-2; V: TRBV7-9; size: many; D: TRBD2; CDR3: CASRVTSDTGELFF; DNA: TGTGCCAGCAGGGTAACTAGCGACACCGGGGAGCTGTTTTTT
J: TRBJ2-1; V: TRBV6-2/TRBV6-3; size: .; D: .; CDR3: CASSYLRSKGQNEQFF; DNA: TGTGCCAGCAGTTACCTAAGGTCGAAAGGGCAAAATGAGCAGTTCTTC
J: TRBJ1-1; V: TRBV5-1; size: .; D: .; CDR3: CASSLAGSMNTEAFF; DNA: TGCGCCAGCAGCTTGGCCGGATCTATGAACACTGAAGCTTTCTTT
J: TRBJ2-7; V: TRBV5-1; size: .; D: .; CDR3: CASSSGVRYEQYF; DNA: TGCGCCAGCAGCTCAGGGGTCCGCTACGAGCAGTACTTC
J: TRBJ1-4; V: TRBV7-9; size: .; D: TRBD1; CDR3: CASSLNRGQESNEKLFF; DNA: TGTGCCAGCAGCCTTAACAGGGGGCAGGAATCTAATGAAAAACTGTTTTTT
J: TRBJ2-2; V: TRBV5-1; size: .; D: .; CDR3: CASSLAGGPGELFF; DNA: TGCGCCAGCAGCTTGGCCGGCGGTCCCGGGGAGCTGTTTTTT
J: TRBJ1-4; V: TRBV7-2; size: .; D: .; CDR3: CASSLGDTGWREKLFF; DNA: TGTGCCAGCAGCTTAGGGGATACAGGCTGGCGGGAAAAACTGTTTTTT
J: TRBJ1-1; V: TRBV18; size: .; D: .; CDR3: CASSPVDTEAFF; DNA: TGTGCCAGCTCACCGGTTGACACTGAAGCTTTCTTT
J: TRBJ2-6; V: TRBV29-1; size: once; D: TRBD1; CDR3: CSTAGTGADSSGANVLTF; DNA: TGCAGCACAGCCGGGACAGGGGCGGATAGCTCTGGGGCCAACGTCCTGACTTTC
J: TRBJ2-7; V: TRBV6-2/TRBV6-3; size: .; D: TRBD1; CDR3: CASSRDRVFNEQYF; DNA: TGTGCCAGCAGCCGGGACAGGGTCTTCAACGAGCAGTACTTC
J: TRBJ1-1; V: TRBV4-2; size: once; D: TRBD1; CDR3: CASSQAVGQAGTEAFF; DNA: TGTGCCAGCAGCCAAGCGGTGGGACAGGCGGGAACTGAAGCTTTCTTT
J: TRBJ2-2; V: TRBV5-6; size: .; D: .; CDR3: CASSLGAAGAAGELFF; DNA: TGTGCCAGCAGCTTGGGTGCTGCGGGGGCGGCCGGGGAGCTGTTTTTT